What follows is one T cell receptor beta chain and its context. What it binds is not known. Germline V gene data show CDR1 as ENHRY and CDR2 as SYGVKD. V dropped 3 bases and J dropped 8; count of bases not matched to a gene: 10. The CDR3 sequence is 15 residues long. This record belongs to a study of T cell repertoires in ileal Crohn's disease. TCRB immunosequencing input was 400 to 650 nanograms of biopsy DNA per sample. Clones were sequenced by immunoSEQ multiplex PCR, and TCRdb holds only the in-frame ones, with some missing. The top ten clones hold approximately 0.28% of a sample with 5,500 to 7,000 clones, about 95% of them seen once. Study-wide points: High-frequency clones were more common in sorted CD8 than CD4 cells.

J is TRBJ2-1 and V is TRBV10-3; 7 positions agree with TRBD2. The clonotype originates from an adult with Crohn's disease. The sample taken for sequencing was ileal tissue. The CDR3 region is CAISDPTTSTHEQFF. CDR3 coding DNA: TGTGCCATCAGTGACCCGACGACTAGCACGCATGAGCAGTTCTTC.